These 27 T cell receptor beta chains were all obtained from the same sample, sequenced in a study of blood T cell repertoires in COVID-19. Sequencing used immunoSEQ multiplex PCR; TCRdb keeps in-frame clones, though not all of them. The data hold under 450,000 clones, with approximately 90% observed a single time. Material for sequencing was peripheral blood. All receptors come from a woman aged 40-49 years with COVID-19, enrolled during active disease.

J is TRBJ2-7 and V is TRBV7-2; TRBD2 is a possible D gene (5 bases). CDR1 SGHTA and CDR2 FQGNSA come from the germline V gene. The CDR3 is 15 residues long. V was trimmed by 1 base and J by 2 bases, leaving 12 bases between them. The CDR3 region has the DNA TGTGCCAGCAGCTTAGTTGGCGGAGGACCCTACGAGCAGTACTTC. It yields the protein CASSLVGGGPYEQYF.

The chain carries TRBV7-6 and TRBJ2-3; D gene uncertain. Germline V CDR1 and CDR2: SGHVS, FNYEAQ. V lost 3 bases and J lost 0, with 19 bases in between. The CDR3 has 18 amino acids. DNA for the CDR3: TGTGCCAGCAGCTTCCTACCTCCTGCGAGCGCTAGCACAGATACGCAGTATTTT. Its protein product is CASSFLPPASASTDTQYF.

The chain has TRBV19 and TRBJ1-5, with a tentative D call TRBD1 (5 bases). V was clipped by 6 bases and J by 2 bases, with 11 bases between them. Per the germline V gene, CDR1 is LNHDA and CDR2 is SQIVND (reference sequence). The CDR3 is made up of 14 amino acids. CDR3 in amino acids: CASSPGDGNQPQHF. CDR3 bases: TGTGCCAGTAGCCCGGGGGACGGCAATCAGCCCCAGCATTTT.

The chain recombines TRBV10-3 with TRBJ2-7; possible D gene TRBD1, 6 bases. CDR3 size: 15 residues. V was trimmed by 3 bases and J by 5 bases, leaving 17 bases between them. Germline V gene sequence: CDR1 ENHRY, CDR2 SYGVKD. This CDR3 is CAISDPTDRSHEQYF. In DNA, the CDR3 is TGTGCCATCAGTGACCCGACTGACAGGAGCCACGAGCAGTACTTC.

This clone occurred once. The gene calls are TRBV7-3 and TRBJ1-2; 12 bases are a match to TRBD1. V lost 5 bases, J lost 5 bases, and 15 bases stayed unmatched. CDR1 is SGHTA, CDR2 FQGTGA, per germline. This CDR3 has 18 residues. Here the CDR3 reads CASSPNPGQGAKEYGYTF. The CDR3 coding sequence is TGTGCCAGCAGCCCAAACCCGGGACAGGGGGCTAAAGAGTATGGCTACACCTTC.

This clone was seen a handful of times. Additional DNA sequences in this sample encode the identical CDR3. The chain combines TRBV5-1 with TRBJ1-1; D is ambiguous. CDR3 length: 13 residues. Germline assignment: CDR1 SGHRS and CDR2 YFSETQ. V was clipped by 0 bases and J by 1 base, with 4 bases between them. CDR3 DNA: TGCGCCAGCAGCTTGGCCGGGAACACTGAAGCTTTCTTT. The encoded protein is CASSLAGNTEAFF.

The rearrangement links TRBV30 to TRBJ2-2, with TRBD2 as a possible D gene (6 bases). Germline CDR1 and CDR2: GTSNPN and SVGIG (reference sequence). The V end was cut by 5 bases, the J end by 6 bases, with 19 bases between. This CDR3 spans 15 amino acids. The CDR3 protein is CAWDRSAGVPGELFF. The CDR3 DNA follows: TGTGCCTGGGATCGATCAGCGGGCGTCCCCGGGGAGCTGTTTTTT.

The V call is TRBV6-2 or TRBV6-3, the J call TRBJ1-5; 11 nucleotides line up with TRBD1. This CDR3 region has 16 residues. CDR1 is MNHEY and CDR2 is SVGEGT in the germline V gene. The trim removed 1 base at V and 6 bases at J, leaving 5 bases unmatched. CDR3 loop: CASSYLGQGDRQPQHF. The CDR3, as DNA: TGTGCCAGCAGTTACTTGGGACAGGGGGATCGTCAGCCCCAGCATTTT.

This clone was seen a handful of times. V is TRBV18 and J is TRBJ2-2, with 11 bases matching TRBD1. Looked up from germline, CDR1 is KGHSH and CDR2 is LQKENI. This CDR3 has 16 amino acids. With V trimmed by 3 bases and J by 4 bases, 4 bases remained unmatched. The CDR3 region has the DNA TGTGCCAGCTCACCGAGGACAGGGGGCACCACCGGGGAGCTGTTTTTT. Its translation is CASSPRTGGTTGELFF.

The J gene is TRBJ1-2, the V gene TRBV12-5, with a tentative D call TRBD1 (5 bases). V lost 3 bases to trimming and J lost 6 bases, with 8 bases between them. The CDR3 spans 12 residues. Germline CDR1 and CDR2: LGHNT and FRNRAP. In nucleotides, the CDR3 is TGTGCTAGTGGTTTCGCGGGGGATGGCTACACCTTC. This encodes CASGFAGDGYTF.

The chain couples TRBV18 to TRBJ1-6; D perhaps matches TRBD1 (6 bases). Germline CDR1 and CDR2: KGHSH and LQKENI. V gave up 1 base and J gave up 3 bases, with 7 bases separating them. The CDR3 consists of 15 residues. The CDR3 bases are TGTGCCAGCTCACCACAGGGACACTATAATTCACCCCTCCACTTT. Its protein is CASSPQGHYNSPLHF.

The chain recombines TRBV7-8 with TRBJ1-5, with D perhaps TRBD1 (5 bases). Trimming took 0 bases from V and 6 from J, leaving 12 bases between them. Per the germline V gene, CDR1 is SGHVS and CDR2 is FQNEAQ. The CDR3 is 15 amino acids. The DNA of the CDR3 is TGTGCCAGCAGCTTAGCTGGGGGGGTGGGTCAGCCCCAGCATTTT. Protein product: CASSLAGGVGQPQHF.

This chain joins TRBV6-5 and TRBJ2-5, with D perhaps matching TRBD2 (5 bases). CDR1 is MNHEY and CDR2 is SVGAGI in the germline V gene. CDR3 size: 13 residues. V lost 2 bases, J lost 4 bases, and 8 bases lay in between. The DNA of the CDR3 is TGTGCCAGCAGTTACCTTAGCGCAGAGACCCAGTACTTC. This translates into CASSYLSAETQYF.

V is TRBV6-1 and J is TRBJ1-1; 7 bases align to TRBD1. Germline V gene lookup returns CDR1 MNHNS and CDR2 SASEGT. The V and J ends lost 2 bases and 11 bases, in that order; junction bases with no gene match: 8. There are 13 residues in the CDR3. CDR3 residues: CASSETGTVNAFF. The CDR3 DNA is TGTGCCAGCAGTGAAACCGGGACAGTGAACGCTTTCTTT.

This chain connects TRBV5-4 to TRBJ1-1; no clear D gene. The CDR3 extends over 15 amino acids. Germline V gene lookup returns CDR1 SGHNT and CDR2 YYREEE (reference sequence). Trimming cost V 0 bases and J 1 base, with 10 bases left between them. The CDR3 spells CASSLGRAPNTEAFF. Here the CDR3 DNA reads TGTGCCAGCAGCTTGGGGCGGGCCCCGAACACTGAAGCTTTCTTT.

The rearrangement uses TRBV6-5 and TRBJ1-1; tentative D call: TRBD1 (6 bases). The length of the CDR3 is 14 residues. The germline V gene has CDR1 MNHEY and CDR2 SVGAGI. V gave up 0 bases and J gave up 11 bases, with 16 bases separating them. CDR3 sequence reads: CASSYSRGGEKAFF. The CDR3 DNA is TGTGCCAGCAGTTACTCGAGGGGGGGCGAAAAGGCTTTCTTT.

The gene calls are TRBV5-1 and TRBJ2-7; 7 bases agree with TRBD1. CDR1 is SGHRS and CDR2 is YFSETQ in the germline V gene. The CDR3 is made up of 14 amino acids. Germline trimming cut 4 bases from V and 4 bases from J; bases unmatched to any gene: 8. CDR3 sequence (DNA): TGCGCCAGCAGCCCGACAGGGTTCGGATACGAGCAGTACTTC. This encodes CASSPTGFGYEQYF. Full variable domain (outside the CDR3, taken from reference TRBV5-1 and TRBJ2-7): KAGVTQTPRYLIKTRGQQVTLSCSPISGHRSVSWYQQTPGQGLQFLFEYFSETQRNKGNFPGRFSGRQFSNSRSEMNVSTLELGDSALYLCASSPTGFGYEQYFGPGTRLTVT.

CDR3 nucleotides: TGTGCCAGCAGCGTAGGGAGTCAAAACAATGAGCAGTTCTTC. It is translated as CASSVGSQNNEQFF. This chain uses TRBV9 with TRBJ2-1; D is undetermined. Trimming left V 0 bases short and J 5 bases short, with 9 bases between. The CDR3 extends over 14 amino acids. Germline V gene lookup returns CDR1 SGDLS and CDR2 YYNGEE.

Written as DNA, the CDR3 is TGTGCCAGTAGTATAATGACCTTCAGGGGCACTGAAGCTTTCTTT. Its translation: CASSIMTFRGTEAFF. The J gene is TRBJ1-1, the V gene TRBV19; D perhaps matches TRBD1 (6 bases). CDR3 length equals 15 residues. The germline gives CDR1 LNHDA, CDR2 SQIVND (reference sequence). Trimming shortened V by 2 bases and J by 4 bases, and 14 bases separated the two germline ends.

This rearrangement joins TRBV9 to TRBJ2-7; D may be TRBD2 (6 bases). V lost 0 bases and J 2 bases, leaving 15 bases between the germline ends. The CDR3 spans 16 residues. Germline assignment: CDR1 SGDLS and CDR2 YYNGEE. The CDR3 bases are TGTGCCAGCAGCGTAGGAGGAACGGGGGTGACCTACGAGCAGTACTTC. This translates into CASSVGGTGVTYEQYF. Drawing the rest from reference TRBV9 and TRBJ2-7, the complete variable domain is DSGVTQTPKHLITATGQRVTLRCSPRSGDLSVYWYQQSLDQGLQFLIQYYNGEERAKGNILERFSAQQFPDLHSELNLSSLELGDSALYFCASSVGGTGVTYEQYFGPGTRLTVT.

The V gene is TRBV18, the J gene TRBJ2-1; TRBD2 matches at 7 bases. Per the germline V gene, CDR1 is KGHSH and CDR2 is LQKENI. CDR3 size: 12 residues. This CDR3 is CASGAGVGEQFF. DNA for the CDR3: TGTGCTTCGGGCGCGGGAGTTGGTGAGCAGTTCTTC.

CDR3 region: CASSGKAGGPNEQFF. CDR3 bases: TGTGCCAGCAGTGGAAAAGCGGGGGGGCCTAATGAGCAGTTCTTC. This sequence joins TRBV27 and TRBJ2-1, with 10 nucleotides matching TRBD2. V gave up 5 bases and J gave up 7 bases; unmatched junction bases: 8. The germline gives CDR1 MNHEY, CDR2 SMNVEV (reference sequence). The length of the CDR3 is 15 residues.

The chain joins TRBV19 to TRBJ1-2; D is perhaps TRBD1 (5 bases). V lost 3 bases and J 4 bases, leaving 18 bases between the germline ends. The CDR3 runs 16 residues. CDR1 is LNHDA and CDR2 is SQIVND in the germline V gene (reference sequence). CDR3 bases: TGTGCCAGTAGTATTCCCTGGGGCAGGGAAAGCTATGGCTACACCTTC. Translation: CASSIPWGRESYGYTF.

The chain couples TRBV27 to TRBJ1-5, with TRBD1 as a possible D gene (6 bases). The ends were cut back, 5 bases at V and 5 bases at J, with 10 bases in the middle. Germline CDR1 reads MNHEY; CDR2 reads SMNVEV (reference sequence). The CDR3 sequence is 13 residues long. CDR3 sequence reads: CASSPEGDQPQHF. The DNA of the CDR3 is TGTGCCAGCAGTCCCGAGGGGGATCAGCCCCAGCATTTT.

This chain connects TRBV6-2 or TRBV6-3 to TRBJ1-5, with TRBD1 matching 9 bases. The germline CDR1 and CDR2 sequences are MNHEY and SVGEGT. V dropped 5 bases and J dropped 4; count of bases not matched to a gene: 6. This CDR3 has 15 residues. The DNA of the CDR3 is TGTGCCAGCAGTATTGCCGGGACAGGGAATCAGCCCCAGCATTTT. Amino acid sequence: CASSIAGTGNQPQHF.

The V call is TRBV5-4, the J call TRBJ1-6; D is undetermined. The CDR3 consists of 14 residues. CDR1 is SGHNT and CDR2 is YYREEE in the germline V gene (reference sequence). V was shortened by 4 bases and J by 12 bases, with 17 bases between the two germline ends. The CDR3 spells CASSLKTGKQPLHF. The DNA for the CDR3 is TGTGCCAGCAGCCTAAAGACCGGGAAACAACCCCTCCACTTT.

This clone showed up just a few times. This chain joins TRBV5-1 and TRBJ2-7; TRBD1 aligns across 10 bases. Germline trimming cut 4 bases from V and 3 bases from J; bases unmatched to any gene: 4. The germline gives CDR1 SGHRS, CDR2 YFSETQ. This CDR3 is built from 14 residues. CDR3: CASSKTGGGYEQYF. CDR3 DNA: TGCGCCAGCAGCAAGACAGGGGGCGGCTACGAGCAGTACTTC.